The 20 T cell receptor beta chains given below trace back to one sample, sequenced in a study of tumor-infiltrating lymphocytes in localized non-small cell lung cancer. Generated by immunoSEQ multiplex PCR, the TCRdb table keeps only in-frame clones and is missing some. The top ten hold 17% of the sample, which has about 12,000 clones, roughly 76% seen once. The sequenced material came from uninvolved lung tissue not adjacent to the tumor. These receptors were taken from a human donor with non-small cell lung cancer.

V usage is TRBV27 and J usage is TRBJ2-1; no firm D call. V shed 4 bases and J shed 4 bases, with 5 bases lying between them. The germline CDR1 and CDR2 sequences are MNHEY and SMNVEV (reference sequence). The CDR3 sequence is 12 residues long. The CDR3 DNA is TGTGCCAGCAGTTACCGGTACAATGAGCAGTTCTTC. This gives the protein CASSYRYNEQFF.

This chain links TRBV7-2 with TRBJ1-3; D ambiguous. Looked up from germline, CDR1 is SGHTA and CDR2 is FQGNSA. Deletions cut 1 base from V and 4 bases from J, with 5 bases between. CDR3 size: 13 residues. The CDR3 loop is CASSLVWGNTIYF. The DNA of the CDR3 is TGTGCCAGCAGCTTAGTATGGGGAAACACCATATATTTT.

The gene calls are TRBV9 and TRBJ2-1; the D is unclear. This CDR3 region has 16 residues. With 0 bases removed from V and 0 bases from J, the gap between germline ends came to 10 bases. Germline assignment: CDR1 SGDLS and CDR2 YYNGEE. DNA of the CDR3: TGTGCCAGCAGCGTAGATCCGGCAAGCTCCTACAATGAGCAGTTCTTC. Protein product: CASSVDPASSYNEQFF. Drawing the rest from reference TRBV9 and TRBJ2-1, the complete variable domain is DSGVTQTPKHLITATGQRVTLRCSPRSGDLSVYWYQQSLDQGLQFLIQYYNGEERAKGNILERFSAQQFPDLHSELNLSSLELGDSALYFCASSVDPASSYNEQFFGPGTRLTVL.

This clone was counted only a few times. V usage is TRBV2 and J usage is TRBJ1-5; D is possibly TRBD1 (5 bases). Trimming left V 5 bases short and J 5 bases short, with 10 bases between. Per the germline V gene, CDR1 is SNHLY and CDR2 is FYNNEI. The CDR3 spans 13 residues. CDR3 bases: TGTGCCAGCAGTCTCCAGGGAGATCAGCCCCAGCATTTT. This gives the protein CASSLQGDQPQHF.

This clone was counted only a few times. The J gene is TRBJ2-7, the V gene TRBV6-1; D gene uncertain. This CDR3 contains 12 residues. Germline V gene data show CDR1 as MNHNS and CDR2 as SASEGT. V was pared by 5 bases and J by 4 bases, with 9 bases between. The CDR3 protein is CASSRSFYEQYF. The CDR3 DNA follows: TGTGCCAGCAGTCGGTCTTTTTACGAGCAGTACTTC.

The rearrangement joins TRBV30 to TRBJ1-6; D is undetermined. Germline CDR1 reads GTSNPN; CDR2 reads SVGIG (reference sequence). Trimming removed 3 bases at V and 8 bases at J, with 11 bases between. The CDR3 extends over 13 amino acids. CDR3 amino acids: CAWSFQMDSPLHF. CDR3 DNA sequence: TGTGCCTGGAGCTTTCAGATGGATTCACCCCTCCACTTT.

The chain links TRBV4-2 to TRBJ2-7; 7 bases line up with TRBD1. V gave up 4 bases and J gave up 3 bases; unmatched junction bases: 9. CDR1 is LGHNA, CDR2 YNFKEQ, per germline. This CDR3 is built from 15 residues. CDR3 DNA sequence: TGTGCCAGCAGCCGACTTAGGGACAGAAACTACGAGCAGTACTTC. Encoded protein: CASSRLRDRNYEQYF.

This chain uses TRBV10-3 with TRBJ1-4; TRBD1 aligns across 7 bases. The junction had 7 bases not matched to a gene; V was cut back by 6 bases and J by 0 bases. This CDR3 has 16 amino acids. CDR1 is ENHRY and CDR2 is SYGVKD in the germline V gene. In DNA form, the CDR3 reads TGTGCCATCAGCCGACAGGGAGCGACAACTAATGAAAAACTGTTTTTT. This translates into CAISRQGATTNEKLFF.

The chain combines TRBV12-1 with TRBJ2-7; the table's D call, TRBD1, has no DNA check behind it. TRBV12-1 constitutes a pseudogene. This CDR3 region has 14 residues. The CDR3: CASSFERGLYEQYF. CDR3 nucleotide sequence: TGTGCCAGCAGCTTTGAGAGGGGGCTATACGAGCAGTACTTC.

This chain connects TRBV5-1 to TRBJ2-7; TRBD1 is a possible D gene (6 bases). With 5 bases removed from V and 5 bases from J, the gap between germline ends came to 26 bases. The CDR3 is 17 amino acids. Germline CDR1 SGHRS, CDR2 YFSETQ. In DNA, the CDR3 is TGCGCCAGCAGTACGCCGGGTGGGGGCAGGGGAGTCGACGAGCAGTACTTC. This sequence encodes CASSTPGGGRGVDEQYF.

This chain links TRBV28 with TRBJ2-5; TRBD1 matches at 9 bases. Germline V gene data show CDR1 as MDHEN and CDR2 as SYDVKM. The V segment lost 6 bases and the J segment 4 bases; nucleotides outside the gene matches: 9. The CDR3 totals 15 residues. As DNA, the CDR3 is TGTGCCAGCAGATGGCCGGGGACAGGGATAGAGACCCAGTACTTC. Its protein is CASRWPGTGIETQYF.

This clone appeared a few times. V and J are TRBV5-1 and TRBJ1-3; D is possibly TRBD1 (5 bases). Germline CDR1 is SGHRS and CDR2 is YFSETQ. CDR3 size: 13 residues. Between the trimmed V and J ends, which lost 4 bases and 4 bases, there was a span of 9 bases. The DNA for the CDR3 is TGCGCCAGCAGCCGGGACTCCGGAAACACCATATATTTT. This translates into CASSRDSGNTIYF.

This rearrangement joins TRBV2 to TRBJ1-5, with D possibly TRBD1 on 6 matching bases. V was pared by 4 bases and J by 6 bases, with 13 bases between. Germline values: CDR1 SNHLY, CDR2 FYNNEI. This CDR3 spans 14 amino acids. CDR3 sequence reads: CASSVQGLGQPQHF. The CDR3 DNA is TGTGCCAGCAGTGTACAGGGTTTGGGTCAGCCCCAGCATTTT.

V and J are TRBV28 and TRBJ1-5, with D unclear. Germline CDR1 reads MDHEN; CDR2 reads SYDVKM. The CDR3 consists of 12 residues. Trimming left V 8 bases short and J 3 bases short, with 8 bases between. CDR3 DNA: TGTGCCAGCGGGAGCTCCAATCAGCCCCAGCATTTT. This codes for CASGSSNQPQHF.

V and J are TRBV2 and TRBJ1-5; a weak D match, TRBD1 (5 bases). The germline V and J ends were trimmed by 4 bases and 9 bases, with 16 bases remaining between them. Germline CDR1 SNHLY, CDR2 FYNNEI. This CDR3 contains 14 residues. The CDR3 DNA sequence: TGTGCCAGCAGTGGGAGGACGTCTCAGGGGCCCCAGCATTTT. Residues: CASSGRTSQGPQHF. Together with reference TRBV2 and TRBJ1-5, the CDR3 gives the full variable domain: EPEVTQTPSHQVTQMGQEVILRCVPISNHLYFYWYRQILGQKVEFLVSFYNNEISEKSEIFDDQFSVERPDGSNFTLKIRSTKLEDSAMYFCASSGRTSQGPQHFGDGTRLSIL.

The chain is built from TRBV9 and TRBJ1-4, with D unclear. The CDR3 consists of 14 residues. V lost 0 bases and J 8 bases, leaving 11 bases between the germline ends. Germline CDR1 SGDLS, CDR2 YYNGEE. The CDR3 loop is CASSVGGSYEKLFF. DNA of the CDR3: TGTGCCAGCAGCGTAGGAGGGTCTTACGAAAAACTGTTTTTT.

V usage is TRBV6-5 and J usage is TRBJ1-1; 7 bases agree with TRBD1. Germline lookup yields CDR1 MNHEY and CDR2 SVGAGI. The ends lost 6 bases at V and 8 bases at J; junction bases unmatched: 12. This CDR3 comprises 14 residues. The CDR3 region is CASRYTGAQGEAFF. The CDR3 DNA reads TGTGCCAGCAGATACACAGGGGCCCAAGGGGAAGCTTTCTTT.

The chain uses TRBV27 and TRBJ2-7, with D possibly matching TRBD1 (6 bases). The germline CDR1 and CDR2 sequences are MNHEY and SMNVEV (reference sequence). The CDR3 runs to 15 residues. Deletions cut 2 bases from V and 0 bases from J, with 11 bases between. For the CDR3, the DNA is TGTGCCAGCAGTTTAATGGGGGCGAGCTCCTACGAGCAGTACTTC. Translation: CASSLMGASSYEQYF.

The chain employs TRBV6-5 and TRBJ2-3, with D perhaps assigned TRBD1 or TRBD2 (5 bases each). The germline V gene encodes CDR1 MNHEY and CDR2 SVGAGI. The CDR3 consists of 13 residues. V was cut by 7 bases and J by 1 base, with 9 bases left in between. For the CDR3, the DNA is TGTGCCAGCACCCGGGACGGCACAGATACGCAGTATTTT. Its translation: CASTRDGTDTQYF.

The V and J genes are TRBV5-8 and TRBJ1-5; no clear D. Germline CDR1 is SGHTS and CDR2 is YDEGEE. This CDR3 has 14 amino acids. The V and J ends lost 0 bases and 1 base respectively, with 5 bases between them. The CDR3 DNA sequence: TGTGCCAGCAGCTTGGGATGGAGCAATCAGCCCCAGCATTTT. As protein: CASSLGWSNQPQHF. The entire variable domain, with the rest obtained from reference TRBV5-8 and TRBJ1-5, is as follows: EAGVTQSPTHLIKTRGQQATLRCSPISGHTSVYWYQQALGLGLQFLLWYDEGEERNRGNFPPRFSGRQFPNYSSELNVNALELEDSALYLCASSLGWSNQPQHFGDGTRLSIL.